This T cell receptor (beta chain) was identified during a study of T cell responses to AZD1222 COVID-19 vaccine. Sequencing was performed with immunoSEQ multiplex PCR; in TCRdb, only in-frame clones are kept and a portion is missing. The sample holds about 130,000 clones; approximately 83% are singletons and the top ten take 1.5% to 2%. Study-level results: Clonal diversity may have been underestimated, and the donors were mostly white British, with more females than males. Vaccine-related CD4 TCRs covered spike, predominating at 160-218 and 743-854. All repertoire sampling was performed exclusively after the peak T cell response.

This clone came up a few times. Its antigen remains unidentified. The sample here was peripheral blood, taken on day 0 of AZD1222 vaccination. This sequence was found in an adult in good health.

CDR3 DNA sequence: TGTGCCAGCTGCTTAGAGTCGGGGGGCACTGAAGCTTTCTTT. Translating it yields CASCLESGGTEAFF. The chain links TRBV18 to TRBJ1-1; the D gene is possibly TRBD1 (5 bases). V shed 7 bases and J shed 4 bases, with 16 bases lying between them. Per germline, CDR1 KGHSH and CDR2 LQKENI. The CDR3 totals 14 residues.